Included here is one T cell receptor (beta chain) sequence, with context. The antigen remains unidentified. The sample belongs to a study of blood T cells in healthy people across ages. Study-wide results and limits: Observed TCR beta diversity showed a strong correlation with the percentage of naive T cells as measured by flow cytometry.

Trimming pared 6 bases from V and 2 bases from J, leaving 13 bases between. This CDR3 contains 14 residues. The use of a sample-barcoded 5' primer and a J-beta primer mix characterized a second PCR of roughly 7 to 11 cycles. Via MiXCR, TCRdb re-called the 5' RACE reads, giving one row per CDR3 protein. The data hold about 970,000 distinct CDR3 sequences, with about 53% observed a single time. What was sequenced was blood. This sequence was found in a woman aged 55-75 years in good health. The chain employs TRBV12-3 or TRBV12-4 and TRBJ1-2, with D maybe TRBD1 (6 bases). The CDR3 loop is CASSTHRDNYGYTF. The CDR3 DNA sequence: TGTGCCAGCAGCACACACAGGGACAACTATGGCTACACCTTC.